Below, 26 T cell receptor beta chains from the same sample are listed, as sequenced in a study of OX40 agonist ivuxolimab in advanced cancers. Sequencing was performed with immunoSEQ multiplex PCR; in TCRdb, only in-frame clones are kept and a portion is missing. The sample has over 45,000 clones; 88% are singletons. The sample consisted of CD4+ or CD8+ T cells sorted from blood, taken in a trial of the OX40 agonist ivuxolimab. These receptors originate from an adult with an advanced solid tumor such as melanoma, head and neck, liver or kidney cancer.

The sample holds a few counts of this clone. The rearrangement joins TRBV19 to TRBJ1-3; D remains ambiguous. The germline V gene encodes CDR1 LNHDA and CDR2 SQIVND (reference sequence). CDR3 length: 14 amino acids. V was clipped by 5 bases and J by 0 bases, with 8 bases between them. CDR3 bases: TGTGCCAGTAGTCGGGCCTACTCTGGAAACACCATATATTTT. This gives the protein CASSRAYSGNTIYF.

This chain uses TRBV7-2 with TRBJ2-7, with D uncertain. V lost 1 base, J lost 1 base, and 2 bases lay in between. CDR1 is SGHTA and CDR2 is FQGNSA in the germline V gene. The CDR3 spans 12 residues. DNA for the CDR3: TGTGCCAGCAGCTTAGGATCCTACGAGCAGTACTTC. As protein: CASSLGSYEQYF.

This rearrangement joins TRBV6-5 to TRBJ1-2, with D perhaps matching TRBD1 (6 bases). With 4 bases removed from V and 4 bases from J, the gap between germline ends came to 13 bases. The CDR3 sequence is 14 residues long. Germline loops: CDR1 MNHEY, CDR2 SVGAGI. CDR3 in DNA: TGTGCCAGCAGTTTCCGGACAGCCGCCTATGGCTACACCTTC. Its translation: CASSFRTAAYGYTF.

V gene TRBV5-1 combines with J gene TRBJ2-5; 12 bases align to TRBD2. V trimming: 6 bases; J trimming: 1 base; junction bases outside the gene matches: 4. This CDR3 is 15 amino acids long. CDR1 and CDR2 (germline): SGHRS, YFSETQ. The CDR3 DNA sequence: TGCGCCAGCACCCGGACTAGCGGGACCCAAGAGACCCAGTACTTC. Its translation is CASTRTSGTQETQYF.

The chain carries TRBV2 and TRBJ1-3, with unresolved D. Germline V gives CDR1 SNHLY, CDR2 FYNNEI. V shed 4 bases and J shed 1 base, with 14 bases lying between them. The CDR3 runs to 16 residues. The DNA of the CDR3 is TGTGCCAGCAGTGGTGGACGTCGACGTTCTGGAAACACCATATATTTT. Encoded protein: CASSGGRRRSGNTIYF.

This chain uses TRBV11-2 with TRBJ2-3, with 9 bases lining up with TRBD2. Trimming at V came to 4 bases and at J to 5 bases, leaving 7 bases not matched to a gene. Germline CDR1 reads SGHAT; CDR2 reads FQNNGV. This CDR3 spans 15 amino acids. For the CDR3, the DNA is TGTGCCAGCAGCTCCAAGCGGGAGGATTTAGATACGCAGTATTTT. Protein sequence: CASSSKREDLDTQYF.

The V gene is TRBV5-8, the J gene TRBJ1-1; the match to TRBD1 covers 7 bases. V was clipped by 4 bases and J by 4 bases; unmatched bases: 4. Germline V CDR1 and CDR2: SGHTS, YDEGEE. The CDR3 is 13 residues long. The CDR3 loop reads CASSPQGGTEAFF. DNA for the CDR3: TGTGCCAGCAGCCCCCAGGGGGGCACTGAAGCTTTCTTT.

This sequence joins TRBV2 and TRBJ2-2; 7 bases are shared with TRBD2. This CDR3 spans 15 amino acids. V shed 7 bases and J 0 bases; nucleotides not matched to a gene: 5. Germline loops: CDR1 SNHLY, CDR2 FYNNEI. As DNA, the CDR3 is TGTGCCAGCAAAACTAGCGTCGCGAACACCGGGGAGCTGTTTTTT. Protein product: CASKTSVANTGELFF.

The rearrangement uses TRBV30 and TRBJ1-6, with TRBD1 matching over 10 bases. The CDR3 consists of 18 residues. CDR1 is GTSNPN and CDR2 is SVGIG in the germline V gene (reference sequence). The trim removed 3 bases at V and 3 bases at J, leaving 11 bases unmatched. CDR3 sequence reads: CAWSVTRTGGLYNSPLHF. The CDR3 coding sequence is TGTGCCTGGAGCGTGACGAGGACAGGGGGTCTCTATAATTCACCCCTCCACTTT.

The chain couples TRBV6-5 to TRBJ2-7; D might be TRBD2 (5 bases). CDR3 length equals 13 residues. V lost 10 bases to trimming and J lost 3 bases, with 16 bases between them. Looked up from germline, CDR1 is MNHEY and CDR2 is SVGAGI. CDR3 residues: CATPSPRGYEQYF. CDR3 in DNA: TGTGCCACCCCCTCCCCCCGGGGCTACGAGCAGTACTTC.

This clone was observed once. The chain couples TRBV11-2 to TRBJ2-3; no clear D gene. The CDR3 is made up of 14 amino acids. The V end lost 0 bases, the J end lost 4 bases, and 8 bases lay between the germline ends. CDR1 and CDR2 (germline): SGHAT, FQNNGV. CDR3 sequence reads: CASSLEATPDTQYF. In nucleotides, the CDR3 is TGTGCCAGCAGCTTAGAGGCCACCCCAGATACGCAGTATTTT.

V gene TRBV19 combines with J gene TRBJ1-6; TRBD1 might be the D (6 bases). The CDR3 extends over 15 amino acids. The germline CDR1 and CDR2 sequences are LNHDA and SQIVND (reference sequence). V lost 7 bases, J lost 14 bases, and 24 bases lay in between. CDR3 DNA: TGTGCCAGTACCATCGGGGGCCAGACCTACGGGACCCTCCACTTT. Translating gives CASTIGGQTYGTLHF.

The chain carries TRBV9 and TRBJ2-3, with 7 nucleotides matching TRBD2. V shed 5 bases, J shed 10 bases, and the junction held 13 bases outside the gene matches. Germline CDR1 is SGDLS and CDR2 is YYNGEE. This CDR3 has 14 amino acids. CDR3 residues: CASSSGWADSSQYF. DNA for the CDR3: TGTGCCAGCAGTAGCGGGTGGGCAGATAGTTCGCAGTATTTT.

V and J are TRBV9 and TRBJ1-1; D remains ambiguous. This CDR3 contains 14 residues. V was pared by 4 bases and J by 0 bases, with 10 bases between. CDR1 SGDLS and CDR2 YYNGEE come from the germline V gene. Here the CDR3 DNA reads TGTGCCAGCAGCTCAGACACGGTGAACACTGAAGCTTTCTTT. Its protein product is CASSSDTVNTEAFF.

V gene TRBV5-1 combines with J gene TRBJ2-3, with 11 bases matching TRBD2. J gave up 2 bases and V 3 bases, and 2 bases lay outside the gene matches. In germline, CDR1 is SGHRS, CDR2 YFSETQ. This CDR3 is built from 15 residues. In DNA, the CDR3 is TGCGCCAGCAGCTCTAGCGGGAGGTACACAGATACGCAGTATTTT. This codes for CASSSSGRYTDTQYF.

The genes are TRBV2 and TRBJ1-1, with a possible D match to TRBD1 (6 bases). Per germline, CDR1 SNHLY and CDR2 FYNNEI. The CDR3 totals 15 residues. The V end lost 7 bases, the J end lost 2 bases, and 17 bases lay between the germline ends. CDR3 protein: CASNAPTGDNTEAFF. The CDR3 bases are TGTGCCAGCAACGCCCCGACAGGAGACAACACTGAAGCTTTCTTT.

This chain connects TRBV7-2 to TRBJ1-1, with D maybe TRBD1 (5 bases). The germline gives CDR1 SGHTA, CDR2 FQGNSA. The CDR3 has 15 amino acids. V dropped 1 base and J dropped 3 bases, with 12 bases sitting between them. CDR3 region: CASSLEWDGHTEAFF. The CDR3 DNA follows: TGTGCCAGCAGCTTAGAGTGGGACGGGCACACTGAAGCTTTCTTT.

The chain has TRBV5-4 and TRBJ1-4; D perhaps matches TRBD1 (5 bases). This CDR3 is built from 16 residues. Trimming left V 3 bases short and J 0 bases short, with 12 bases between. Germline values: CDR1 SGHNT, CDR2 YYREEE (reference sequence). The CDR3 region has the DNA TGTGCCAGCAGCTCAGGGACCCTTACAACTAATGAAAAACTGTTTTTT. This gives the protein CASSSGTLTTNEKLFF.

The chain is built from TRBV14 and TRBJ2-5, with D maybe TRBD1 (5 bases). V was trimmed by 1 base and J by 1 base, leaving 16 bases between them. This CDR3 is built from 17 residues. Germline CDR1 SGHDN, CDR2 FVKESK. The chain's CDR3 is CASSQVFIPDIQETQYF. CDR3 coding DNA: TGTGCCAGCAGCCAAGTCTTCATTCCGGACATCCAAGAGACCCAGTACTTC.

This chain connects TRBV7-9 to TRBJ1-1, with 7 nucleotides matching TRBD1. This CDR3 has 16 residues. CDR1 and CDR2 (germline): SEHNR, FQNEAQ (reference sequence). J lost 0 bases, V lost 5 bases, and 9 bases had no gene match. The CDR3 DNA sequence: TGTGCCAGCAGCCCAGTCAGGGGGGCCGTGAACACTGAAGCTTTCTTT. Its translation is CASSPVRGAVNTEAFF.

The CDR3 DNA sequence: TGTGCCAGCAGCATTGGGGACGTGAACACCGGGGAGCTGTTTTTT. Its protein product is CASSIGDVNTGELFF. The chain is built from TRBV11-2 and TRBJ2-2, with D perhaps matching TRBD1 or TRBD2 (5 bases each). The CDR3 covers 15 residues. Germline values: CDR1 SGHAT, CDR2 FQNNGV. V was shortened by 5 bases and J by 1 base, with 11 bases between the two germline ends.

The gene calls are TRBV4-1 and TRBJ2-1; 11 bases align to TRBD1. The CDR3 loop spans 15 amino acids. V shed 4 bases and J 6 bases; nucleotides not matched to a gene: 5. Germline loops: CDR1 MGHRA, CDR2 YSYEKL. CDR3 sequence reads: CASSLSDRGPNEQFF. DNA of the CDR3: TGCGCCAGCAGCCTTTCGGACAGGGGGCCCAATGAGCAGTTCTTC.

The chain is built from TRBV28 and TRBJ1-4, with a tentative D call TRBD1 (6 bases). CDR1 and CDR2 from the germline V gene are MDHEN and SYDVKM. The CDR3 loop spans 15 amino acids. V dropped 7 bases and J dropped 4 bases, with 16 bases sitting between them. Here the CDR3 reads CASTQRGLSNEKLFF. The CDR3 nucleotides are TGTGCCAGCACCCAAAGGGGGTTGAGTAATGAAAAACTGTTTTTT.

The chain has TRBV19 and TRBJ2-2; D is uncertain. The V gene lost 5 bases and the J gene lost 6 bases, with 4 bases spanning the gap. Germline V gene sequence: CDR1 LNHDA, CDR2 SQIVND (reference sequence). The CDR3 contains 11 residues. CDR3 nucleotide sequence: TGTGCCAGTAGTTCCTCCGGGGAGCTGTTTTTT. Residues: CASSSSGELFF.

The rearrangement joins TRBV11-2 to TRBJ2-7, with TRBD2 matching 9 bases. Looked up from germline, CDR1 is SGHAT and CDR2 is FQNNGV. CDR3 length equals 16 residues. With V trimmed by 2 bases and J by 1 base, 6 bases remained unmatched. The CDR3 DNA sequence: TGTGCCAGCAGCTTAACGACTAGCGGTACTTCCTACGAGCAGTACTTC. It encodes CASSLTTSGTSYEQYF.

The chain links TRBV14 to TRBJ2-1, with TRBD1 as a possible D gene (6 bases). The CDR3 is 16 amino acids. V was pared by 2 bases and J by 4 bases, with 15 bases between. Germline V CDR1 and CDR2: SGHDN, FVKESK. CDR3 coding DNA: TGTGCCAGCAGCCAACAGGGGACCCTTTGGTACAATGAGCAGTTCTTC. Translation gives CASSQQGTLWYNEQFF.